Below, one TCR beta chain is given with its context. The data were obtained in a study of control samples from healthy donors and cancer patients. Sequencing used immunoSEQ multiplex PCR; TCRdb keeps in-frame clones, though not all of them. The data contain approximately 99,000 clones, 70% to 85% of them singletons. With V trimmed by 5 bases and J by 7 bases, 10 bases remained unmatched. The CDR3 contains 15 residues. The germline gives CDR1 SNHLY, CDR2 FYNNEI. This TCR was recovered from a man in his late teens or twenties in good health. What was sequenced was blood. This sequence joins TRBV2 and TRBJ1-4, with 7 nucleotides matching TRBD1. CDR3 sequence reads: CASSSDRAGGEKLFF. The CDR3 nucleotides read TGTGCCAGCAGTTCCGACAGGGCGGGGGGTGAAAAACTGTTTTTT.